The 9 T cell receptor beta chains below come from one sample, sequenced in a study of regulatory T cells in long-lasting Graves disease. Library construction for TCR beta used iRepertoire HTBI primers and Arm-PCR of CDR3 regions. TCRdb re-derived calls from the multiplex PCR reads in MiXCR, one entry per CDR3 protein. The sample records roughly 530,000 distinct CDR3 sequences, about 16% being singletons. Time point defined: newly diagnosed GD, antithyroid drugs for less than 3 months. Following extraction of RNA from PBMCs, that RNA was used to make the TCR library. These data are also associated with another study on T cells in Graves' hyperthyroidism and ophthalmopathy.

The sample in question was peripheral blood mononuclear cells (PBMCs), obtained at new diagnosis, from a patient treated with antithyroid drugs. These receptors were collected from a middle-aged woman with Graves disease.

This chain uses TRBV11-1 with TRBJ2-2; D is possibly TRBD1 (6 bases). Deletions cut 3 bases from V and 4 bases from J, with 12 bases between. From germline, CDR1 is SGHAT and CDR2 FQDESV (reference sequence). The CDR3 has 15 residues. The CDR3 sequence: CASSLQGSITGELFF. As DNA, the CDR3 is TGTGCCAGCAGCTTGCAGGGGTCGATCACCGGGGAGCTGTTTTTT.

This clonotype was counted ten times or more. The V gene is TRBV6-2 or TRBV6-3, the J gene TRBJ2-3, with a tentative D call TRBD1 (5 bases). The CDR3 totals 12 residues. Trimming shortened V by 5 bases and J by 6 bases, and 9 bases separated the two germline ends. Germline loops: CDR1 MNHEY, CDR2 SVGEGT. CDR3 nucleotide sequence: TGTGCCAGCAGTACCAACAGGGATACGCAGTATTTT. This sequence encodes CASSTNRDTQYF.

The V and J genes are TRBV19 and TRBJ1-1; 7 nucleotides match TRBD1. This CDR3 spans 17 amino acids. The J segment lost 0 bases and the V segment lost 1 base, leaving 8 bases of the junction unmatched. Germline lookup yields CDR1 LNHDA and CDR2 SQIVND (reference sequence). The chain's CDR3 is CASSIGGWTGVNTEAFF. CDR3 nucleotide sequence: TGTGCCAGTAGTATAGGAGGATGGACAGGAGTGAACACTGAAGCTTTCTTT.

As regards this clonotype: This sequence may be a read error, since a much larger clone differs from it by one base. The chain uses TRBV12-3 or TRBV12-4 and TRBJ2-3, with D possibly matching TRBD2 (5 bases). The V and J ends lost 6 bases and 4 bases respectively, with 11 bases between them. The CDR3 runs 13 residues. The CDR3 here is CASSRKDSDTQYF. The CDR3 region has the DNA TGTGCCAGCAGCCGAAAGGACTCAGATACGCAGTATTTT.

This clonotype was seen at least ten times. V gene TRBV7-8 combines with J gene TRBJ2-3; 11 nucleotides match TRBD2. The germline gives CDR1 SGHVS, CDR2 FQNEAQ. J was trimmed by 2 bases and V by 3 bases; bases with no gene match: 4. This CDR3 comprises 16 residues. CDR3 bases: TGTGCCAGCAGCTTCGGACTAGCGGGCGTCACAGATACGCAGTATTTT. Amino acids: CASSFGLAGVTDTQYF. The entire variable domain, with the rest obtained from reference TRBV7-8 and TRBJ2-3, is as follows: GAGVSQSPRYKVAKRGQDVALRCDPISGHVSLFWYQQALGQGPEFLTYFQNEAQLDKSGLPSDRFFAERPEGSVSTLKIQRTQQEDSAVYLCASSFGLAGVTDTQYFGPGTRLTVL.

The table lists this clonotype with a few counts. This chain links TRBV9 with TRBJ2-6; no firm D call. V lost 2 bases and J 4 bases, leaving 4 bases between the germline ends. CDR1 and CDR2 from the germline V gene are SGDLS and YYNGEE. CDR3 length: 13 amino acids. The CDR3: CASSVGGANVLTF. CDR3 bases: TGTGCCAGCAGCGTTGGGGGGGCCAACGTCCTGACTTTC.

This clonotype has ten or more counts. This rearrangement joins TRBV13 to TRBJ2-1, with D maybe TRBD1 (6 bases). Looked up from germline, CDR1 is PRHDT and CDR2 is FYEKMQ (reference sequence). Trimming stripped 7 bases from V and 4 bases from J, with 20 bases between. This CDR3 is built from 16 residues. CDR3 region: CASTTRGRGPYNEQFF. Here the CDR3 DNA reads TGTGCCAGCACTACCAGGGGTAGGGGACCTTACAATGAGCAGTTCTTC.

This clonotype has more than one count but fewer than ten. J is TRBJ1-5 and V is TRBV27, with 7 bases aligning to TRBD1. Germline loops: CDR1 MNHEY, CDR2 SMNVEV (reference sequence). Germline trimming cut 8 bases from V and 2 bases from J; bases unmatched to any gene: 9. The CDR3 length is 15 residues. CDR3 nucleotides: TGTGCCAGCGGACCCGGACAGGCCCGCAATCAGCCCCAGCATTTT. Its translation: CASGPGQARNQPQHF.

The chain employs TRBV6-1 and TRBJ2-5; weak D call: TRBD2 (7 bases). The length of the CDR3 is 16 residues. CDR1 and CDR2 (germline): MNHNS, SASEGT. V was trimmed by 7 bases and J by 2 bases, leaving 20 bases between them. The DNA of the CDR3 is TGTGCCAGCACTAACTGGGGGCTAGCGGAACAAGAGACCCAGTACTTC. This translates into CASTNWGLAEQETQYF.